The clone carrying this T cell receptor (beta chain) has a single count. The data originate from a study of T cell responses to AZD1222 COVID-19 vaccine. CDR3 length: 16 amino acids. Germline trimming cut 3 bases from V and 3 bases from J; bases unmatched to any gene: 7. In germline, CDR1 is MGHDK, CDR2 SYGVNS. Clones were sequenced by immunoSEQ multiplex PCR, and TCRdb holds only the in-frame ones, with some missing. The data contain some 100,000 clones, 85% to 90% of them singletons. This TCR was sampled from an adult in good health. The rearrangement joins TRBV25-1 to TRBJ1-1; 10 nucleotides line up with TRBD1. The material was peripheral blood, obtained on day 0 of AZD1222 vaccination. The CDR3 sequence is CASSDIGQGEDTEAFF. The CDR3 DNA follows: TGTGCCAGCAGTGATATTGGACAGGGGGAGGACACTGAAGCTTTCTTT.